The 28 T cell receptor beta chains below were found in one sample sequenced in a study of blood T cell repertoires in COVID-19. The repertoire was sequenced with immunoSEQ multiplex PCR; TCRdb's copy has only in-frame clones and lacks some. The profile shows 150,000 to 200,000 clones, roughly 83% of them singletons. Material: PBMCs or T cells enriched from blood (not recorded which). These receptors were obtained from a man aged 65 to 79 who had been exposed to COVID-19.

This clone was detected only a few times. V and J are TRBV3-1 (or the pseudogene TRBV3-2) and TRBJ1-2, with 7 bases identical to TRBD1. CDR3 length equals 14 residues. From germline, CDR1 is LGHDT and CDR2 YNNKEL (reference sequence). V trimming: 4 bases; J trimming: 1 base; junction bases outside the gene matches: 3. CDR3 coding DNA: TGTGCCAGCAGCCTCCGGGACAGTAACTATGGCTACACCTTC. This gives the protein CASSLRDSNYGYTF.

CDR3 DNA sequence: TGTGCCAGCAGCCTCCTCGGACAGTCTGGAAACACCATATATTTT. It yields the protein CASSLLGQSGNTIYF. The rearrangement uses TRBV3-1 (or the pseudogene TRBV3-2) and TRBJ1-3; TRBD1 is a possible D gene (6 bases). The V end was cut by 4 bases, the J end by 1 base, with 11 bases between. The CDR3 runs to 15 residues. Germline CDR1 is LGHDT and CDR2 is YNNKEL (reference sequence).

V is TRBV5-1 and J is TRBJ2-5; TRBD2 matches 13 bases. V dropped 4 bases and J dropped 5; count of bases not matched to a gene: 11. This CDR3 spans 17 amino acids. From germline, CDR1 is SGHRS and CDR2 YFSETQ. CDR3 in DNA: TGCGCCAGCAGCCCTTCTCCGACTAGCGGGGGGACGGAGACCCAGTACTTC. Translated: CASSPSPTSGGTETQYF.

This sequence joins TRBV24-1 and TRBJ1-4, with a possible D match to TRBD1 (6 bases). There are 13 residues in the CDR3. CDR1 is KGHDR and CDR2 is SFDVKD in the germline V gene. Trimming left V 4 bases short and J 8 bases short, with 10 bases between. The DNA for the CDR3 is TGTGCCACCAGTGACAGGGGATACGAAAAACTGTTTTTT. Translation: CATSDRGYEKLFF.

This sequence joins TRBV13 and TRBJ2-7, with D maybe TRBD2 (5 bases). The V end was cut by 4 bases, the J end by 7 bases, with 8 bases between. The CDR3 extends over 11 amino acids. From germline, CDR1 is PRHDT and CDR2 FYEKMQ (reference sequence). CDR3 loop: CASSYRGEQYF. The DNA of the CDR3 is TGTGCCAGCAGCTATCGAGGGGAGCAGTACTTC.

For the CDR3, the DNA is TGTGCCAGCAGCTTCTCGACAGGGATCGATGAGCAGTTCTTC. Translation: CASSFSTGIDEQFF. The rearrangement joins TRBV11-2 to TRBJ2-1; 7 bases match TRBD1. This CDR3 has 14 residues. V shed 3 bases and J 8 bases; nucleotides not matched to a gene: 7. Germline assignment: CDR1 SGHAT and CDR2 FQNNGV.

The J gene is TRBJ2-2, the V gene TRBV7-2; 9 bases map to TRBD2. Trimming at V came to 0 bases and at J to 4 bases, leaving 0 bases not matched to a gene. This CDR3 has 15 residues. Germline V gene data show CDR1 as SGHTA and CDR2 as FQGNSA. The CDR3 is CASSLATSGTGELFF. CDR3 nucleotide sequence: TGTGCCAGCAGCTTAGCGACTAGCGGCACCGGGGAGCTGTTTTTT.

This chain's CDR3 is CASSLSRPSGNYGYTF. In nucleotides, the CDR3 is TGTGCCAGCAGTTTAAGCAGGCCCTCCGGTAACTATGGCTACACCTTC. The V call is TRBV27, the J call TRBJ1-2; D remains ambiguous. V lost 2 bases to trimming and J lost 1 base, with 14 bases between them. The CDR3 is 16 amino acids. Germline V gene sequence: CDR1 MNHEY, CDR2 SMNVEV (reference sequence).

This clone has just a few counts. The chain is built from TRBV19 and TRBJ2-7; the D is unclear. The V and J ends lost 2 bases and 3 bases respectively, with 11 bases between them. The germline V gene has CDR1 LNHDA and CDR2 SQIVND (reference sequence). CDR3 size: 14 residues. The CDR3 coding sequence is TGTGCCAGTAGTATAACCGGCAACAGCTACGAGCAGTACTTC. Amino acids: CASSITGNSYEQYF.

This clone appeared a few times. V usage is TRBV2 and J usage is TRBJ2-2; D is possibly TRBD1 (6 bases). V lost 3 bases and J 3 bases, leaving 11 bases between the germline ends. From germline, CDR1 is SNHLY and CDR2 FYNNEI. This CDR3 comprises 15 residues. The CDR3 DNA reads as TGTGCCAGCAGTGAGTCGGGACACTACACCGGGGAGCTGTTTTTT. It specifies CASSESGHYTGELFF.

The chain links TRBV30 to TRBJ1-1; 12 nucleotides agree with TRBD1. Germline V CDR1 and CDR2: GTSNPN, SVGIG (reference sequence). The CDR3 sequence is 15 residues long. Trimming removed 7 bases from V and 4 bases from J; junction bases left unmatched: 10. The CDR3 DNA follows: TGTGCCTCAAATCCGGGACAGGGGGCTGGCACTGAAGCTTTCTTT. Protein sequence: CASNPGQGAGTEAFF. Combining the CDR3 with reference TRBV30 and TRBJ1-1 gives the whole variable domain SQTIHQWPATLVQPVGSPLSLECTVEGTSNPNLYWYRQAAGRGLQLLFYSVGIGQISSEVPQNLSASRPQDRQFILSSKKLLLSDSGFYLCASNPGQGAGTEAFFGQGTRLTVV.

This clone was observed a handful of times. This chain connects TRBV9 to TRBJ2-1; 9 bases agree with TRBD2. This CDR3 region has 16 residues. CDR1 SGDLS and CDR2 YYNGEE come from the germline V gene. The ends lost 4 bases at V and 7 bases at J; junction bases unmatched: 12. The CDR3 nucleotides read TGTGCCAGCAGCTCAAGGACTAGCGTGATTCGGAATGAGCAGTTCTTC. Amino acid sequence: CASSSRTSVIRNEQFF.

This chain uses TRBV28 with TRBJ1-2; D ambiguous. The CDR3 has 13 residues. The ends were cut back, 4 bases at V and 4 bases at J, with 10 bases in the middle. CDR1 and CDR2 from the germline V gene are MDHEN and SYDVKM. In nucleotides, the CDR3 is TGTGCCAGCAGTTCCGGGATGGGCTATGGCTACACCTTC. Its protein is CASSSGMGYGYTF.

The chain carries TRBV5-6 and TRBJ1-6; no clear D gene. The CDR3 spans 16 residues. The ends were cut back, 3 bases at V and 5 bases at J, with 15 bases in the middle. CDR1 SGHDT and CDR2 YYEEEE come from the germline V gene. The CDR3 sequence: CASSYRGLLDNSPLHF. CDR3 sequence (DNA): TGTGCCAGCAGCTACCGAGGGCTTCTCGATAATTCACCCCTCCACTTT.

The chain carries TRBV7-8 and TRBJ2-7, with 9 nucleotides matching TRBD1. This CDR3 has 17 residues. With 6 bases clipped from V and 0 bases from J, the junction kept 12 bases outside the gene matches. CDR1 is SGHVS and CDR2 is FQNEAQ in the germline V gene. DNA of the CDR3: TGTGCCAGCAGTTATATCCCGGGACAGGGAATCTCCTACGAGCAGTACTTC. Translated, it gives CASSYIPGQGISYEQYF.

The chain carries TRBV19 and TRBJ2-5, with D maybe TRBD1 (6 bases). CDR3 size: 16 residues. Germline CDR1 reads LNHDA; CDR2 reads SQIVND (reference sequence). Trimming took off 4 bases at V and 5 bases at J, with 20 bases between the two ends. The CDR3 loop reads CASSTRGHLRQETQYF. CDR3 in DNA: TGTGCCAGTAGTACCCGGGGACACCTAAGGCAGGAGACCCAGTACTTC.

The chain combines TRBV28 with TRBJ1-5; D uncertain. The V gene's germline CDR1 is MDHEN and CDR2 SYDVKM. Trimming removed 6 bases at V and 1 base at J, with 13 bases between. CDR3 length: 15 amino acids. In DNA form, the CDR3 reads TGTGCCAGCAGACTTCCCGGGGTGAGCAATCAGCCCCAGCATTTT. Protein: CASRLPGVSNQPQHF.

The chain recombines TRBV4-3 with TRBJ1-6; D not resolved. The CDR3 loop spans 15 amino acids. V was trimmed by 1 base and J by 7 bases, leaving 11 bases between them. From germline, CDR1 is LGHNA and CDR2 YSLEER. The CDR3 DNA reads as TGCGCCAGCAGCCAAGGAGGGCTGAGAAATTCACCCCTCCACTTT. Protein: CASSQGGLRNSPLHF.

V gene TRBV5-1 combines with J gene TRBJ2-5; TRBD2 might be the D (6 bases). This CDR3 region has 13 residues. CDR1 and CDR2 (germline): SGHRS, YFSETQ. Trimming took off 6 bases at V and 4 bases at J, with 13 bases between the two ends. This CDR3 reads CASTSGGAETQYF. The CDR3 DNA is TGCGCCAGCACCAGTGGAGGGGCAGAGACCCAGTACTTC.

The chain is built from TRBV9 and TRBJ1-1; 8 bases match TRBD1. V dropped 4 bases and J dropped 5; count of bases not matched to a gene: 7. Germline V CDR1 and CDR2: SGDLS, YYNGEE. The CDR3 extends over 14 amino acids. In nucleotides, the CDR3 is TGTGCCAGCAGCTTCGCAGGGGGCGATACTGAAGCTTTCTTT. Translating gives CASSFAGGDTEAFF.

This chain joins TRBV6-5 and TRBJ2-2; possibly TRBD1 for D (6 bases). Germline V CDR1 and CDR2: MNHEY, SVGAGI. This CDR3 has 15 residues. V shed 2 bases and J shed 3 bases, with 10 bases lying between them. The CDR3 nucleotides are TGTGCCAGCAGTTACCACAGGGCTGACACCGGGGAGCTGTTTTTT. Its translation is CASSYHRADTGELFF.

The rearrangement joins TRBV3-1 (or the pseudogene TRBV3-2) to TRBJ2-1; 13 bases map to TRBD2. This CDR3 comprises 17 residues. V trimming: 2 bases; J trimming: 8 bases; junction bases outside the gene matches: 9. CDR1 is LGHDT, CDR2 YNNKEL, per germline (reference sequence). The CDR3 protein is CASSQRGTSGNIHEQFF. As DNA, the CDR3 is TGTGCCAGCAGCCAACGGGGGACTAGCGGGAATATCCATGAGCAGTTCTTC.

The chain is built from TRBV28 and TRBJ2-7; 10 bases align to TRBD1. This CDR3 is 14 amino acids long. Germline lookup yields CDR1 MDHEN and CDR2 SYDVKM. With 7 bases clipped from V and 3 bases from J, the junction kept 6 bases outside the gene matches. The CDR3 DNA reads TGTGCCAGCATTCGACAGGGGGCTTTCTACGAGCAGTACTTC. Translated, it gives CASIRQGAFYEQYF.

This clone was observed a handful of times. The rearrangement uses TRBV5-1 and TRBJ1-1, with 8 bases lining up with TRBD1. V shed 3 bases, J shed 0 bases, and the junction held 4 bases outside the gene matches. Germline V gene data show CDR1 as SGHRS and CDR2 as YFSETQ. The CDR3 consists of 15 residues. This CDR3 reads CASSCDRGVNTEAFF. The DNA of the CDR3 is TGCGCCAGCAGCTGCGACAGGGGTGTGAACACTGAAGCTTTCTTT.

The chain links TRBV6-5 to TRBJ1-6, with D maybe TRBD1 (5 bases). V lost 6 bases to trimming and J lost 7 bases, with 13 bases between them. Per the germline V gene, CDR1 is MNHEY and CDR2 is SVGAGI. This CDR3 is built from 14 residues. CDR3 bases: TGTGCCAGCAGGGGGACTGGGGCAAATTCACCCCTCCACTTT. Its protein product is CASRGTGANSPLHF.

As DNA, the CDR3 is TGTGCCAGCAGTGAAGGAGGTGGCTACACCTTC. It specifies CASSEGGGYTF. The chain combines TRBV2 with TRBJ1-2; no reliable D call. V lost 1 base to trimming and J lost 7 bases, with 4 bases between them. Germline loops: CDR1 SNHLY, CDR2 FYNNEI. This CDR3 is 11 amino acids long.

CDR3 bases: TGCGCCAGCAGCAGGGGGACGGAGGAGACCCAGTACTTC. It translates to CASSRGTEETQYF. The genes are TRBV4-3 and TRBJ2-5; maybe TRBD1 (6 bases). Germline V lookup: CDR1 LGHNA, CDR2 YSLEER. This CDR3 is built from 13 residues. The V end lost 5 bases, the J end lost 5 bases, and 12 bases lay between the germline ends.

The gene calls are TRBV28 and TRBJ2-4; 7 bases align to TRBD1. Germline assignment: CDR1 MDHEN and CDR2 SYDVKM. The CDR3 runs 13 residues. V dropped 8 bases and J dropped 5; count of bases not matched to a gene: 6. CDR3 in amino acids: CASCRGGENIQYF. CDR3 sequence (DNA): TGTGCCAGCTGCCGAGGGGGCGAAAACATTCAGTACTTC.